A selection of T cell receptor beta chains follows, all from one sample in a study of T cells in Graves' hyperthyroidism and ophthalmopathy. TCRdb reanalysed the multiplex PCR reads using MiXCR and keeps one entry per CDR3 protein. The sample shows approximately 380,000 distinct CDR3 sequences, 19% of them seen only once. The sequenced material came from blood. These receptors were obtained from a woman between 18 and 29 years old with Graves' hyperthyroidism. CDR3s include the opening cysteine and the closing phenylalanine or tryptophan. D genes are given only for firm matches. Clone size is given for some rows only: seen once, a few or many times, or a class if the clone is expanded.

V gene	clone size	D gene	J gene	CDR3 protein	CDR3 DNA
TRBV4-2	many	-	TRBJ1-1	CASSQDRPRSVTFF	TGTGCCAGCAGCCAAGATCGGCCTAGGTCCGTGACTTTCTTT
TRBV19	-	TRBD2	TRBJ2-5	CASSVAGPGTQYF	TGTGCCAGTAGTGTAGCGGGTCCCGGGACCCAGTACTTC
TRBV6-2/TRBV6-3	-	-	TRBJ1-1	CASSYQGRKAFF	TGTGCCAGCAGTTACCAGGGTAGGAAGGCTTTCTTT
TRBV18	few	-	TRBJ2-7	CASSRDDRLYEQYF	TGTGCCAGCTCACGAGACGACAGGCTCTACGAGCAGTACTTC
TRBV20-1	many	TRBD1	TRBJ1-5	CSAPDRGSNQPQHF	TGCAGTGCACCGGACAGGGGAAGCAATCAGCCCCAGCATTTT
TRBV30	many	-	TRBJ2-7	CAWSVFGVPYEQYF	TGTGCCTGGAGTGTATTCGGGGTACCCTACGAGCAGTACTTC
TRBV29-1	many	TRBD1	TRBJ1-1	CSGMTGGTEAFF	TGCAGCGGAATGACAGGGGGTACTGAAGCTTTCTTT
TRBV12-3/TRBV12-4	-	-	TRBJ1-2	CASSLRGVSGRSYGYTF	TGTGCCAGCAGCTTAAGGGGGGTGTCGGGTCGAAGCTATGGCTACACCTTC
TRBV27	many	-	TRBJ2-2	CASSSHSGELFF	TGTGCCAGCAGTTCCCACTCCGGGGAGCTGTTTTTT
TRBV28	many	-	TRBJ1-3	CASSSLGRVARNTIYF	TGTGCCAGCAGCTCCCTGGGCAGGGTGGCCAGAAACACCATATATTTT
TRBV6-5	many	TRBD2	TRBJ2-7	CASSYPQAGDEQYF	TGTGCCAGCAGTTACCCGCAGGCGGGGGACGAGCAGTACTTC
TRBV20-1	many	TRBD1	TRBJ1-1	CSAIQGAGTEAFF	TGCAGTGCTATACAGGGGGCAGGCACTGAAGCTTTCTTT
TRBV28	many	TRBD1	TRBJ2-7	CASRWGTASHIF	TGTGCCAGCAGATGGGGGACAGCAAGTCATATCTTC
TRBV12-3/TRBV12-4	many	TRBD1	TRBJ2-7	CASSWAGTGGHKQYF	TGTGCCAGCAGTTGGGCCGGGACAGGGGGTCACAAGCAGTACTTC
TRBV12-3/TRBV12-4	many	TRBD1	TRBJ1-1	CASSLQGPDTEAFF	TGTGCCAGCAGTCTACAGGGGCCGGACACTGAAGCTTTCTTT
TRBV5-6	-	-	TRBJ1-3	CASSWTARYRFDTADTIYF	TGTGCCAGCAGCTGGACGGCACGGTACAGGTTCGATACGGCGGACACCATATATTTT
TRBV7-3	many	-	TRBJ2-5	CASSLTGQSQETQYF	TGTGCCAGCAGCTTAACTGGACAGTCCCAAGAGACCCAGTACTTC
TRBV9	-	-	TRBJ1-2	CASSVRGGYGYTF	TGTGCCAGCAGCGTAAGGGGGGGCTATGGCTACACCTTC
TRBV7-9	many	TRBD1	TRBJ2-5	CASSLMTGPETQYF	TGTGCCAGCAGCTTAATGACAGGGCCAGAGACCCAGTACTTC
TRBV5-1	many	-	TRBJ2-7	CASSLRAGQSYEQYF	TGCGCCAGCAGCTTAAGGGCCGGACAGTCCTACGAGCAGTACTTC
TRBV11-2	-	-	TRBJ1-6	CASSSGWQNSPLHF	TGTGCCAGCAGCTCCGGTTGGCAAAATTCACCCCTCCACTTT
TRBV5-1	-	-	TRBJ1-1	CASSLYPGPGKTEAFF	TGCGCCAGCAGCTTATATCCGGGACCTGGGAAGACTGAAGCTTTCTTT
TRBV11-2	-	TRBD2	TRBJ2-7	CASSLRTSGGGYYEQYF	TGTGCCAGCAGCTTAAGGACTAGCGGGGGGGGGTACTACGAGCAGTACTTC
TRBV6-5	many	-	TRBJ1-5	CASSFSRQPNQPQHF	TGTGCCAGCAGTTTTTCCAGACAGCCCAATCAGCCCCAGCATTTT
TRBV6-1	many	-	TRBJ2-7	CASSVPGYEQYF	TGTGCCAGCAGTGTCCCCGGCTACGAGCAGTACTTC
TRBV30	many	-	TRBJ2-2	CAWSIPGRWPAELFF	TGTGCCTGGAGTATTCCGGGACGGTGGCCCGCGGAGCTGTTTTTT
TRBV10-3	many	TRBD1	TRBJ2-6	CAISDSGTVASGANVLTF	TGTGCCATCAGTGATTCCGGGACAGTAGCCTCTGGGGCCAACGTCCTGACTTTC
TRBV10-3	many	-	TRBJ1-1	CAISESYGRGGTEAFF	TGTGCCATCAGTGAGTCTTATGGGAGGGGAGGGACTGAAGCTTTCTTT
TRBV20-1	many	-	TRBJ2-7	CSARFLPTYEQYF	TGCAGTGCTAGATTTCTACCTACCTACGAGCAGTACTTC
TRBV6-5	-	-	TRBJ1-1	CASSYPLGKLMNTEAFF	TGTGCCAGCAGTTACCCATTAGGGAAGCTAATGAACACTGAAGCTTTCTTT
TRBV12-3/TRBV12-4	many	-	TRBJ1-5	CASSLYDISGQPQHF	TGTGCCAGCAGTTTATACGACATTTCGGGTCAGCCCCAGCATTTT
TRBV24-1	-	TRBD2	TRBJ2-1	CATSDRRRTSGGGWFRNEQFF	TGTGCCACCAGTGATAGACGAAGGACTAGCGGGGGGGGGTGGTTCAGGAATGAGCAGTTCTTC
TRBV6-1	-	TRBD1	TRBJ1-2	CASSTDRVGDYGYTF	TGTGCCAGCAGTACAGACAGGGTTGGAGACTATGGCTACACCTTC
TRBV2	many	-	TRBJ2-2	CASRGRETGELFF	TGTGCCAGCAGGGGTCGAGAGACCGGGGAGCTGTTTTTT
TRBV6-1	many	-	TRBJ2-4	CASIRTVGAKNIQYF	TGTGCCAGCATCAGGACCGTCGGAGCCAAAAACATTCAGTACTTC
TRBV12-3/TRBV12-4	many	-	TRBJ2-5	CASSLGLRPETQYF	TGTGCCAGCAGTTTAGGTCTCCGCCCGGAGACCCAGTACTTC
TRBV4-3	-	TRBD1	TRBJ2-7	CASSQGLSLLILRDSRGEQYF	TGCGCCAGCAGCCAAGGTCTGTCCCTGTTAATTCTTCGGGACAGCAGAGGCGAGCAGTACTTC
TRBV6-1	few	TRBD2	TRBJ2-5	CASSPTSGRAGETQYF	TGTGCCAGCAGCCCGACTAGCGGGAGGGCCGGAGAGACCCAGTACTTC
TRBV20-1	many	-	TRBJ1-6	CSAPLLGSPLHF	TGCAGTGCGCCTCTGCTGGGCTCACCCCTCCACTTT
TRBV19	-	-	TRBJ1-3	CASSPPIQGSSGNTIYF	TGTGCCAGTAGTCCTCCGATACAGGGAAGCTCTGGAAACACCATATATTTT
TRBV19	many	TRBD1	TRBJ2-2	CASSPTGDHGELFF	TGTGCCAGTAGCCCGACAGGGGATCACGGGGAGCTGTTTTTT
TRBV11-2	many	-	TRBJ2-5	CASSLGSGETQYF	TGTGCCAGCAGCTTAGGGAGCGGGGAGACCCAGTACTTC
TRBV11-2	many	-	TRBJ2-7	CASSLSLGQSPYEQYF	TGTGCCAGCAGCTTATCTCTCGGGCAGAGTCCCTACGAGCAGTACTTC
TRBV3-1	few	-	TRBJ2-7	CASSQPGLGTYEQYF	TGTGCCAGCAGCCAACCGGGACTGGGGACCTACGAGCAGTACTTC
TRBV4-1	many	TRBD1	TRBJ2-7	CASSRGTGGQSYEQYF	TGCGCCAGCAGCAGAGGGACAGGGGGGCAGTCCTACGAGCAGTACTTC
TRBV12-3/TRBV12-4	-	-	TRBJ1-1	CASSMGGIEAFF	TGTGCCAGCAGCATGGGGGGGATTGAAGCTTTCTTT
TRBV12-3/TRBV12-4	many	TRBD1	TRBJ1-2	CASSLGGGLGYTF	TGTGCCAGCAGTTTAGGAGGGGGCCTAGGCTACACCTTC
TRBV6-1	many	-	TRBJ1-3	CASSEVGPGGGNTIYF	TGTGCCAGCAGTGAAGTAGGGCCGGGTGGTGGAAACACCATATATTTT
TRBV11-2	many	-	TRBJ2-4	CASSYGRATIDIQYF	TGTGCCAGCAGCTACGGCCGGGCCACCATAGACATTCAGTACTTC
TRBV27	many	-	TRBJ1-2	CASSLRTGNGYTF	TGTGCCAGCAGTTTAAGAACGGGAAATGGCTACACCTTC
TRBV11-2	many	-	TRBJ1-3	CASTLPDSWGNTIYF	TGTGCCAGCACCTTACCCGACTCATGGGGAAACACCATATATTTT
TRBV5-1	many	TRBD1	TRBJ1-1	CASSLRQGLNTEAFF	TGCGCCAGCAGCTTAAGACAGGGATTGAACACTGAAGCTTTCTTT
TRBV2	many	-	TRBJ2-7	CASSVQGRRDEQYF	TGTGCCAGCAGTGTACAGGGGAGGAGGGACGAGCAGTACTTC
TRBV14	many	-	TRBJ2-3	CASSSGYLRTDTQYF	TGTGCCAGCAGCTCAGGATACTTGCGCACAGATACGCAGTATTTT
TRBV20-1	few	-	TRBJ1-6	CSASPGPFRSSSYNSPLHF	TGCAGTGCTAGCCCGGGCCCGTTTCGCTCGAGCTCCTATAATTCACCCCTCCACTTT
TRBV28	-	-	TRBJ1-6	CASSLNGKAYNSPLHF	TGTGCCAGCAGTTTAAACGGGAAGGCCTATAATTCACCCCTCCACTTT
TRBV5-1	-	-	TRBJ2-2	CASSFGGSNTGELFF	TGCGCCAGCAGCTTTGGAGGTTCGAACACCGGGGAGCTGTTTTTT